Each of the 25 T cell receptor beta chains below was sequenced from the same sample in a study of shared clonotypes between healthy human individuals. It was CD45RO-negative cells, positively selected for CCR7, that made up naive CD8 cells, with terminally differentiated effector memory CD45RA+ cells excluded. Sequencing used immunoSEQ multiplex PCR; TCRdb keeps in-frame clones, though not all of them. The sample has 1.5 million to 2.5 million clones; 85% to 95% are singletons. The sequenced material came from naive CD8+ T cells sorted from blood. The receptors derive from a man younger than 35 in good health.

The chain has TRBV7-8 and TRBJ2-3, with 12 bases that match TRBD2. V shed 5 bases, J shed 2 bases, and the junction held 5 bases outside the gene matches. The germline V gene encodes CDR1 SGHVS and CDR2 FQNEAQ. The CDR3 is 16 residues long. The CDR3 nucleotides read TGTGCCAGCAGCACCCGACTAGCGGGAGTCACAGATACGCAGTATTTT. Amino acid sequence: CASSTRLAGVTDTQYF.

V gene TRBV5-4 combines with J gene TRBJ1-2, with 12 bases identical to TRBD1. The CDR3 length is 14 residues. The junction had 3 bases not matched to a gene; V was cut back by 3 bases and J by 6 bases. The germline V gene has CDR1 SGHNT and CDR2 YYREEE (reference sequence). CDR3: CASSWGQGAHGYTF. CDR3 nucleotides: TGTGCCAGCAGCTGGGGACAGGGGGCACATGGCTACACCTTC.

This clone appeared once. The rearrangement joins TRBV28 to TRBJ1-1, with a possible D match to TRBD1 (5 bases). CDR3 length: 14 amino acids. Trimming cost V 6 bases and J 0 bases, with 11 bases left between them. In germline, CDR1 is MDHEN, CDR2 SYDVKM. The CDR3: CASRAGFMNTEAFF. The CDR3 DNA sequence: TGTGCCAGCAGGGCAGGGTTCATGAACACTGAAGCTTTCTTT.

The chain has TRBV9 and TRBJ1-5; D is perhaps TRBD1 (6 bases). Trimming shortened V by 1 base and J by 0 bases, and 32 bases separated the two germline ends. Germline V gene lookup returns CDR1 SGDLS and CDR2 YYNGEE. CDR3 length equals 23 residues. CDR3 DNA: TGTGCCAGCAGCGTATATTTTGGGACACGTTATCCCAAGGGCCCTTATAGCAATCAGCCCCAGCATTTT. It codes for CASSVYFGTRYPKGPYSNQPQHF.

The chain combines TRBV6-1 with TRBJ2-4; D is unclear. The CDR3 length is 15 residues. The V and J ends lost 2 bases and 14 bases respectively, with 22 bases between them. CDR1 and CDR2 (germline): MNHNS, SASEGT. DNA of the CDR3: TGTGCCAGCAGTGAATCCCCCGGCCTTCCTTCATCGGAGTACTTC. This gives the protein CASSESPGLPSSEYF.

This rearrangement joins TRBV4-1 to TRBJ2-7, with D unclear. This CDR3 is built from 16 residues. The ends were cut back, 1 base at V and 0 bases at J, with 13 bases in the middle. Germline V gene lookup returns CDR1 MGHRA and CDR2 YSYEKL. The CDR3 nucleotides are TGCGCCAGCAGCCAAGCGGGCCAATTTTCCTCCTACGAGCAGTACTTC. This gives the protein CASSQAGQFSSYEQYF.

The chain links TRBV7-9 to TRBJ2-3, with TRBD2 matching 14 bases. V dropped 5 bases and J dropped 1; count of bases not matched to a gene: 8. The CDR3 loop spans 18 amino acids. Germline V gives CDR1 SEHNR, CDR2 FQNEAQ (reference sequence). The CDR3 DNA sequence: TGTGCCAGCAGCCCTCCAGGACTAGCGGGAGGCGGCACAGATACGCAGTATTTT. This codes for CASSPPGLAGGGTDTQYF.

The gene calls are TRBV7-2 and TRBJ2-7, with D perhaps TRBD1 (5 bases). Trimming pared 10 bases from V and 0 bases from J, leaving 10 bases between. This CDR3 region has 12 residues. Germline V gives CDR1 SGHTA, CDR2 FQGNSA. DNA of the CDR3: TGTGCCACCGAGACAGTCTCCTACGAGCAGTACTTC. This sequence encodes CATETVSYEQYF.

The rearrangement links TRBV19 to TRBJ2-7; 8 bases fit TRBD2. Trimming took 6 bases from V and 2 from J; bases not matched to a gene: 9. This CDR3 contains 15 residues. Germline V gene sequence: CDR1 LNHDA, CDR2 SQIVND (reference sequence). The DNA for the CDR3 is TGTGCCAGTAGCGGGGGGGAGGTTCCAACCTACGAGCAGTACTTC. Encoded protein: CASSGGEVPTYEQYF.

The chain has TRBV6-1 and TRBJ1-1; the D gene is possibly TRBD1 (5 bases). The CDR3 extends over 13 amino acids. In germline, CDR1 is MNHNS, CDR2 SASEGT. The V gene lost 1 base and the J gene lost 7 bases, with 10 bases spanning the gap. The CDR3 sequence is CASSEDGGSEAFF. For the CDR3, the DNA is TGTGCCAGCAGTGAAGACGGGGGAAGTGAAGCTTTCTTT.

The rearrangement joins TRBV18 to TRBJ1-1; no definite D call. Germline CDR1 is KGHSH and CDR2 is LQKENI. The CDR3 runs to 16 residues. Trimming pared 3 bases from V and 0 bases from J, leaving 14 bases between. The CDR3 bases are TGTGCCAGCTCACCCGATGGGAGGGCAATGAACACTGAAGCTTTCTTT. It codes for CASSPDGRAMNTEAFF.

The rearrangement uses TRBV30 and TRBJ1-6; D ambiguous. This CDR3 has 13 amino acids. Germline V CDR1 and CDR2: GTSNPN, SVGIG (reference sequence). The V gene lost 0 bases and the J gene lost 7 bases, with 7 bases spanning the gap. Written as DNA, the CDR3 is TGTGCCTGGAGTGTACTGGAGAATTCACCCCTCCACTTT. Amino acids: CAWSVLENSPLHF.

The CDR3 sequence: CAISFNRDEQYF. CDR3 bases: TGTGCCATCAGTTTTAACAGGGACGAGCAGTACTTC. The V call is TRBV10-3, the J call TRBJ2-7; the D gene is possibly TRBD1 (6 bases). The CDR3 consists of 12 residues. Germline CDR1 reads ENHRY; CDR2 reads SYGVKD. V shed 5 bases and J shed 5 bases, with 10 bases lying between them.

The CDR3 loop is CASSVGQGRADTQYF. DNA of the CDR3: TGTGCCAGCAGCGTCGGGCAGGGGAGGGCAGATACGCAGTATTTT. V gene TRBV9 combines with J gene TRBJ2-3; D possibly corresponds to TRBD2 (7 bases). CDR1 and CDR2 from the germline V gene are SGDLS and YYNGEE. There are 15 residues in the CDR3. V lost 2 bases, J lost 4 bases, and 14 bases lay in between.

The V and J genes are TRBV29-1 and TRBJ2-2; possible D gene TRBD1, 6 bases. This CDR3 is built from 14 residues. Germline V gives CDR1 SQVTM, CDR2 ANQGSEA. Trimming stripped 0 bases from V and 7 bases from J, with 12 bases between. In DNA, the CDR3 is TGCAGCGTTGAAGAGGGGGCTGGTCTCGGGGAGCTGTTTTTT. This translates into CSVEEGAGLGELFF.

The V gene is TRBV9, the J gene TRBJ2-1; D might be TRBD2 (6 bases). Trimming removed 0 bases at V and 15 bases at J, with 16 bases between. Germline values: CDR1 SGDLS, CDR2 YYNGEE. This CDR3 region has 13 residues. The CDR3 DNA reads TGTGCCAGCAGCGTAGAAGACGGGGGTGCTATGTTCTTC. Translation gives CASSVEDGGAMFF. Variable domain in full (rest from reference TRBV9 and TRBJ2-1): DSGVTQTPKHLITATGQRVTLRCSPRSGDLSVYWYQQSLDQGLQFLIQYYNGEERAKGNILERFSAQQFPDLHSELNLSSLELGDSALYFCASSVEDGGAMFFGPGTRLTVL.

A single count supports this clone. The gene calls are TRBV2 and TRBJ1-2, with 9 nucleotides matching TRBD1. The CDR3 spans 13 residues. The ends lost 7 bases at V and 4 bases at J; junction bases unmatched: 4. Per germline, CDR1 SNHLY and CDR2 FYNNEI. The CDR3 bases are TGTGCCAGCAACCTACAGGGGGCCTATGGCTACACCTTC. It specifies CASNLQGAYGYTF.

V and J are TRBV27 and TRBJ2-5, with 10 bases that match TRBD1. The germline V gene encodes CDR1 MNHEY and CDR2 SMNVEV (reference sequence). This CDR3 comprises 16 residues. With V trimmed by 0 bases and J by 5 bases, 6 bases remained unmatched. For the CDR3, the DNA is TGTGCCAGCAGTTTATCGACAGGGGGCACATTGGAGACCCAGTACTTC. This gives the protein CASSLSTGGTLETQYF.

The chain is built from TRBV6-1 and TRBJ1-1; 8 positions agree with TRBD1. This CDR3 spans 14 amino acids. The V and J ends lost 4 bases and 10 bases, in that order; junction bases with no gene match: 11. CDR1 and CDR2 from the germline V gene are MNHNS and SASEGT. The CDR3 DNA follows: TGTGCCAGCAGTGGACAGGGGCAAACTTGGGGAGCTTTCTTT. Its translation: CASSGQGQTWGAFF.

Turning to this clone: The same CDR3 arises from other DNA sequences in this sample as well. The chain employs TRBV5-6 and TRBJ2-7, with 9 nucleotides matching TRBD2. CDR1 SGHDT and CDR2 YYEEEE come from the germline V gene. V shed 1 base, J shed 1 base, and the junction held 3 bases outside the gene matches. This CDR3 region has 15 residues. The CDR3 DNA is TGTGCCAGCAGCTTGCGTCTAGCGGGGTCCTACGAGCAGTACTTC. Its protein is CASSLRLAGSYEQYF.

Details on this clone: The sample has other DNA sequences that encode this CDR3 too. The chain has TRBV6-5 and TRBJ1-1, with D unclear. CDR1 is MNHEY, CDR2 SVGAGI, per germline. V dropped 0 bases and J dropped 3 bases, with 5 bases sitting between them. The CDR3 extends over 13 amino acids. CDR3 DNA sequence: TGTGCCAGCAGTTACTCCGCGGACACTGAAGCTTTCTTT. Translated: CASSYSADTEAFF.

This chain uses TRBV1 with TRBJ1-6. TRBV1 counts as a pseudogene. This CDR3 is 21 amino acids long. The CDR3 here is CTSSRPIGLLELGSYNSPLHF. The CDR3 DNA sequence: TGCACCAGCAGCCGTCCTATTGGGCTCCTGGAGCTCGGGTCCTATAATTCACCCCTCCACTTT.

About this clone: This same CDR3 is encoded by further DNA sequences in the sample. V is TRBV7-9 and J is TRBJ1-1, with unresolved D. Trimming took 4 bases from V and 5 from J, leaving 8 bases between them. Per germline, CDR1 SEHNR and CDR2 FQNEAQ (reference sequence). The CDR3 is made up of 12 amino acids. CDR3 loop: CASSSGLTEAFF. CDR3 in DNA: TGTGCCAGCAGCTCCGGTTTGACTGAAGCTTTCTTT.

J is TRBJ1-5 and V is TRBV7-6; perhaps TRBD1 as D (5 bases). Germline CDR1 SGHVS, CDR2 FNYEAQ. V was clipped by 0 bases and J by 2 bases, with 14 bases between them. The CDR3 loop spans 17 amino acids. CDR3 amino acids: CASSLAPGQRGNQPQHF. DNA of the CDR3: TGTGCCAGCAGCTTAGCCCCAGGGCAACGGGGCAATCAGCCCCAGCATTTT.

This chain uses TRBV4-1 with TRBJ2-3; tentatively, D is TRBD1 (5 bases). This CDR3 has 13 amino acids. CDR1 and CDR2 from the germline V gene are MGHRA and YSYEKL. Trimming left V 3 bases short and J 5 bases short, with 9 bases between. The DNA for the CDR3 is TGCGCCAGCAGCCAGGGGCGCGTAGATACGCAGTATTTT. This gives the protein CASSQGRVDTQYF.